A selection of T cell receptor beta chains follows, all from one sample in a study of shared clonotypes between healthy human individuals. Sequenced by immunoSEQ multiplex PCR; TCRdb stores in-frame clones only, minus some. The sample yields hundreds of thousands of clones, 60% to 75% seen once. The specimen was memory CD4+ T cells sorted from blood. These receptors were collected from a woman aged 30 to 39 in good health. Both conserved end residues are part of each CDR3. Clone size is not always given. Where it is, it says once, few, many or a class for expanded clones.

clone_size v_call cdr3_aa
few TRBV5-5 CASSFSFAGDNEQFF
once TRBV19 CASPGQPSYEQYF
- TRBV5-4 CASSLPPQAGSNEQFF
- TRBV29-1 CSLSTDTQYF
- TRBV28 CASSKDGLAGTGELFF
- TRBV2 CASSESGGTYGYTF
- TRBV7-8 CASSYRVLGSDEQFF
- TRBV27 CASSLSGSGRSETQYF
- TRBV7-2 CASSPRLTTNEKLFF
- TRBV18 CASSEGSTDTQYF
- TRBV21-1 CASSTSTNEKLFF
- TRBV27 CASSSQGGYEQYF
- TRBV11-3 CASSLGEGNTDTQYF
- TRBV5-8 CASSPLGLSTDTQYF
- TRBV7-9 CASSLVEAKNIQYF
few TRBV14 CASSWTSNTEAFF
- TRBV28 CASSSPGGTGELFF
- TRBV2 CASTRLAGKRTYNEQFF
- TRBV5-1 CASSSGQPGADTQYF
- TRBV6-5 CASSYSTQYQETQYF
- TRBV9 CASSDRTSGKVTQYF
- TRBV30 CAWSVRGAQPQHF
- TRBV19 CASSGQGDQPQHF
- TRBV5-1 CASSPARGRNSYEQYF
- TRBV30 CAWTFGLAGVVDTQYF
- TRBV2 CASLEREGYNEQFF
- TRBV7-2 CASSLSLWTSGSYEQYF
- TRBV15 CATGGTGGSGSHYNEQFF
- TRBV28 CASSIINTGELFF
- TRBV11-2 CASSLVQGRLSGTEAFF
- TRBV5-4 CASSLSSGSSYEQYF
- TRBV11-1 CASSPGATLRDGYTF
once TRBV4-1 CASSTRLAATQYF
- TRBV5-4 CASSLGDRAAGYTF
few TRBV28 CASRGGEETQYF
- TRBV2 CASSGLLAGANEQFF
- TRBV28 CASSLAAGGEQFF
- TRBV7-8 CASSSSSFSGANVLTF
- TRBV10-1 CASSNTGWETQYF
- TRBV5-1 CASSPGQPRTEAFF
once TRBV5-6 CASSFKDRPTGELFF
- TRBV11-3 CASSFTGQGETGELFF
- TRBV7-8 CASSLKRWADTGELFF
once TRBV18 CASSPGTGSNQPQHF
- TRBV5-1 CASSLIAGGEGGIQYF
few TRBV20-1 CSARRETQYF
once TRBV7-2 CASSLMTTSEQYF
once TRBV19 CASRPRGREGSDTQYF
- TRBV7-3 CASSPGLGEADTQYF